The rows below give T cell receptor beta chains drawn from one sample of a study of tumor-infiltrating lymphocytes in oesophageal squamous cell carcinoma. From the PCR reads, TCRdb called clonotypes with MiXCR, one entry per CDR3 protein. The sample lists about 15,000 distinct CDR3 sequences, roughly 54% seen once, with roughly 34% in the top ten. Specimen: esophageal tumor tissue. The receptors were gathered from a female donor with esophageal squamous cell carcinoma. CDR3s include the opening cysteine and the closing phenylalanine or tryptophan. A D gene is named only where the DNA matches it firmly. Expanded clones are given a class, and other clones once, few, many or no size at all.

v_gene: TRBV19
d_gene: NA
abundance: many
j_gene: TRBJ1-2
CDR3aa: CASSIGDGYGYTF
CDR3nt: TGTGCCAGTAGTATAGGGGACGGATATGGCTACACCTTC

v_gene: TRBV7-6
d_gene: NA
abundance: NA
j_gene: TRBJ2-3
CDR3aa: CASSRSSGYTDTQYF
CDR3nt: TGTGCCAGCAGCAGGAGCAGCGGATACACAGATACGCAGTATTTT

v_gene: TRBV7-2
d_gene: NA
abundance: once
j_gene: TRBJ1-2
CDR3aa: CASSLGVGIYGYTF
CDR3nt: TGTGCCAGCAGCTTAGGAGTGGGCATCTATGGCTACACCTTC

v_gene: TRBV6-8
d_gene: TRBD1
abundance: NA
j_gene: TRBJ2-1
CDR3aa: CASSYVGQSSYNEQFF
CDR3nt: TGTGCCAGCAGTTATGTGGGACAGAGCTCCTACAATGAGCAGTTCTTC

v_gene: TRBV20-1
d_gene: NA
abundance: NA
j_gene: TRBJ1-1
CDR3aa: CSAQGTEAFF
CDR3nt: TGCAGTGCCCAGGGGACTGAAGCTTTCTTT

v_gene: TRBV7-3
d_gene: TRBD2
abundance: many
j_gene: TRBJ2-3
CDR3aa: CASSLWGGSLTDTQYF
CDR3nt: TGTGCCAGCAGCTTATGGGGCGGGAGCCTCACAGATACGCAGTATTTT

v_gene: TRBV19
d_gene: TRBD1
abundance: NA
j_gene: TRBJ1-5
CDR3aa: CASSKDRGSNQPQHF
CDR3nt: TGTGCCAGTAGTAAAGACAGGGGTAGCAATCAGCCCCAGCATTTT

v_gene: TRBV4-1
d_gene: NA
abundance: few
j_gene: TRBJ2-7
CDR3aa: CASSLTSSYEQYF
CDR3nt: TGCGCCAGCAGCCTAACTAGCTCCTACGAGCAGTACTTC

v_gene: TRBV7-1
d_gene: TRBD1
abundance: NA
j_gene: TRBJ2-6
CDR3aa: CASSPGTGVTGANVLTF
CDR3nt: TGTGCCAGCAGCCCCGGGACAGGGGTCACCGGGGCCAACGTCCTGACTTTC

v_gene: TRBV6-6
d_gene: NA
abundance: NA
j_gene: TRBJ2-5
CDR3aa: CASSYSLVHQETQYF
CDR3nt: TGTGCCAGCAGTTACTCATTGGTACACCAAGAGACCCAGTACTTC

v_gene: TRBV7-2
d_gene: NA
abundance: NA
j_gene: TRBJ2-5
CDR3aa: CASSLGPQETQYF
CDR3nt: TGTGCCAGCAGCTTAGGACCGCAAGAGACCCAGTACTTC

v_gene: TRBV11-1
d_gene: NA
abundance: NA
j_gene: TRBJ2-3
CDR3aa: CASSLAGGDTQYF
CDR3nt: TGTGCCAGCAGCTTAGCGGGGGGAGATACGCAGTATTTT

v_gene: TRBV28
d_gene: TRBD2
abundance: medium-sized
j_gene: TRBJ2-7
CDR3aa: CASILTSATYEQYF
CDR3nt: TGTGCCAGCATCCTGACTAGCGCAACCTACGAGCAGTACTTC

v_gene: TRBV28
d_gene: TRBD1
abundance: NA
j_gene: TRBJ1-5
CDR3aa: CASSRLTGNQPQHF
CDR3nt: TGTGCCAGCAGCCGATTGACAGGGAATCAGCCCCAGCATTTT

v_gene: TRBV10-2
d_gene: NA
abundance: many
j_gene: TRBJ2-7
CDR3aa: CASSRVLPYEQYF
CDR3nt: TGCGCCAGCTCAAGGGTCCTTCCCTACGAGCAGTACTTC

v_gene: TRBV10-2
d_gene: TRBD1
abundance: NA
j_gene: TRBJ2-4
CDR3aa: CASSEGQGVSPLHF
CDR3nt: TGCGCCAGCAGTGAAGGACAGGGGGTTTCACCCCTCCACTTC

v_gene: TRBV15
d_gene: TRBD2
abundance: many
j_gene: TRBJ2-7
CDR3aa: CATSDRTSGKYNEQYF
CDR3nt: TGTGCCACCAGTGATAGGACTAGCGGGAAGTACAATGAGCAGTACTTC

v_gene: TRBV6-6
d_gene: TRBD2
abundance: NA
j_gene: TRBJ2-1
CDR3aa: CASSYAGLAFYSAYNEQFF
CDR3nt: TGTGCCAGCAGTTACGCCGGACTAGCGTTTTACTCGGCGTACAATGAGCAGTTCTTC

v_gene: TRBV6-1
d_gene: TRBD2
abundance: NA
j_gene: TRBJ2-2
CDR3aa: CASSPRLAGTGELFF
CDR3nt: TGTGCCAGCAGTCCAAGACTAGCGGGCACCGGGGAGCTGTTTTTT

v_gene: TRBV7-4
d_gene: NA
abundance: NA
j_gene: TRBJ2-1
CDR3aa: CASSPSALALIPQSPFF
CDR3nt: TGTGCCAGCAGCCCATCGGCGCTAGCCCTCATCCCTCAGTCCCCGTTCTTC

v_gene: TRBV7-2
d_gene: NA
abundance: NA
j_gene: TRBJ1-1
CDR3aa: CASSLAPRLNTEAFF
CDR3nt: TGTGCCAGCAGCTTAGCCCCCAGGTTGAACACTGAAGCTTTCTTT

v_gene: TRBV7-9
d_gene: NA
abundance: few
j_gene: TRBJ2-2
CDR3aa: CASSPNREGTGELFF
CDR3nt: TGTGCCAGCAGCCCTAACAGGGAAGGCACCGGGGAGCTGTTTTTT

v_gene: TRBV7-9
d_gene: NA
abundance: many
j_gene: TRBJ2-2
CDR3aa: CASGATNTGELFF
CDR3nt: TGTGCCAGCGGAGCAACGAACACCGGGGAGCTGTTTTTT

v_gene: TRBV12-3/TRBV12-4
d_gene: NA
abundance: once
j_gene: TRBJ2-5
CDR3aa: CASSSKQETQYF
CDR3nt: TGTGCCAGCAGTTCGAAACAAGAGACCCAGTACTTC

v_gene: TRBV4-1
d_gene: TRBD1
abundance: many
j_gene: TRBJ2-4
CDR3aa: CASSLKQAQGAKNIQYF
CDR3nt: TGCGCCAGCAGCCTCAAGCAAGCACAGGGGGCCAAAAACATTCAGTACTTC

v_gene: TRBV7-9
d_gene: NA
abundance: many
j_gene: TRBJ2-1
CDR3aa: CASSLSDSNNEQFF
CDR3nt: TGTGCCAGCAGCTTGAGCGACTCAAACAATGAGCAGTTCTTC

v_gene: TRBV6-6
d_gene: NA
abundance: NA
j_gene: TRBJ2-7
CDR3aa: CASSSLATRTEQYF
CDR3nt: TGTGCCAGCAGTTCCTTAGCCACTAGGACCGAGCAGTACTTC

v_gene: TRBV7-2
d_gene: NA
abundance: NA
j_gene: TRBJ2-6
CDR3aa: CASSRSGAGANVLTF
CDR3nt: TGTGCCAGCAGTCGCAGCGGAGCTGGGGCCAACGTCCTGACTTTC

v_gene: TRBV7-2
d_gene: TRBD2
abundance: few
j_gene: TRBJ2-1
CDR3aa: CASSFSGGNNEQFF
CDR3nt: TGTGCCAGCAGCTTCTCGGGGGGAAACAATGAGCAGTTCTTC

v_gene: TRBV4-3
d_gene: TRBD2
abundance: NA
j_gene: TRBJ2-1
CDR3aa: CASSQDGVGGTSPYNEQFF
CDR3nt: TGCGCCAGCAGCCAAGATGGGGTAGGCGGGACTAGTCCTTACAATGAGCAGTTCTTC

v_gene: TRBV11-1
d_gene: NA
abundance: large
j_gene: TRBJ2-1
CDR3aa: CASSRTGTNNYNEQFF
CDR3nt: TGTGCCAGCAGCCGTACCGGGACAAATAACTACAATGAGCAGTTCTTC

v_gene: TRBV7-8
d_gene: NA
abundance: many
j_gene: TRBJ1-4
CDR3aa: CASSLSGVATNEKLFF
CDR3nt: TGTGCCAGCAGCTTAAGTGGCGTTGCAACTAATGAAAAACTGTTTTTT

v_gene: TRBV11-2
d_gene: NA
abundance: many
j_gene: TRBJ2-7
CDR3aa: CASSNAFRVLVTYEQYF
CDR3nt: TGTGCCAGCAGCAACGCCTTCAGGGTCCTAGTCACCTACGAGCAGTACTTC